This T cell receptor beta chain was captured by sequencing in a study of blood T cells in healthy people across ages. The sample providers were healthy Caucasian people from Russia, aged about 6 to 90. Using a J-beta primer mix together with a sample-barcoded 5' primer, a second PCR was run for roughly 6 to 12 cycles. From each sample, at least 2.5 million paired-end reads containing CDR3 were obtained. Each CDR3 protein is one row after TCRdb ran MiXCR on the 5' RACE reads. The sample includes under 1,100,000 distinct CDR3 sequences, 25% of them seen just once. This clonotype was counted ten times or more. These data were also reused for a study on T cells of mothers and their children.

The clonotype originates from a girl aged 2 to 10 in good health. Sequences were obtained from blood.

The CDR3 nucleotides read TGCAGTGCTAGAGATCTGGCTAGCGGAGTGGCGACCCAGTACTTC. As protein: CSARDLASGVATQYF. V is TRBV20-1 and J is TRBJ2-5; 7 bases match TRBD2. Germline CDR1 reads DFQATT; CDR2 reads SNEGSKA (reference sequence). There are 15 residues in the CDR3. Losses at the gene ends were 0 bases for V and 7 bases for J; bases not matched to a gene: 11.